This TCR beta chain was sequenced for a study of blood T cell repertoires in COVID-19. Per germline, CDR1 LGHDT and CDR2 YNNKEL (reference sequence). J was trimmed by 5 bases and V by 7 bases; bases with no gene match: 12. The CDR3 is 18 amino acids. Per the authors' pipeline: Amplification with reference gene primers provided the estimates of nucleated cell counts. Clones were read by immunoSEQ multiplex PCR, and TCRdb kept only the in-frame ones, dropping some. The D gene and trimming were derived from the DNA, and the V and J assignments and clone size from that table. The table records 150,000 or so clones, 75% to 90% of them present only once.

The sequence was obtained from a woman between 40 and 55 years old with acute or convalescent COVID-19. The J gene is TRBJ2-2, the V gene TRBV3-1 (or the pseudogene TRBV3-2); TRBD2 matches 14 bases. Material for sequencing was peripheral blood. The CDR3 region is CASNSGTSGSTWTGELFF. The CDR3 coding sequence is TGTGCCAGCAACTCTGGGACTAGCGGGAGCACTTGGACCGGGGAGCTGTTTTTT.